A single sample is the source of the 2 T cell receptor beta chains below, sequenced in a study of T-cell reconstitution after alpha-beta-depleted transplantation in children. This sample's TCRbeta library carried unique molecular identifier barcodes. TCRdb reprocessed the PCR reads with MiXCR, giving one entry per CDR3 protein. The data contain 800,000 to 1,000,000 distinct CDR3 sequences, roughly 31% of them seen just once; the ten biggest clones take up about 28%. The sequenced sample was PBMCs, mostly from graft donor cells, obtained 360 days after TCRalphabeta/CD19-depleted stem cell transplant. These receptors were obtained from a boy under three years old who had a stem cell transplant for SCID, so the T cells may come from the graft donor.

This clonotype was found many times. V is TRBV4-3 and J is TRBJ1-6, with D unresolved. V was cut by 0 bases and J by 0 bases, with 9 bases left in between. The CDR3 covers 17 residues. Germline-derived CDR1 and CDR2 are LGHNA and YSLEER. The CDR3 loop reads CASSQELLSSYNSPLHF. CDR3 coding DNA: TGCGCCAGCAGCCAAGAGCTGTTAAGCTCCTATAATTCACCCCTCCACTTT.

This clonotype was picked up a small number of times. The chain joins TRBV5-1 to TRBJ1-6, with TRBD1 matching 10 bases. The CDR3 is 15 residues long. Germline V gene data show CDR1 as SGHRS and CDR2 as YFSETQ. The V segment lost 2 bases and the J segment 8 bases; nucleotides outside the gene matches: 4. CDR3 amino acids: CASSLTGTGDSPLHF. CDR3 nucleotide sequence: TGCGCCAGCAGCTTAACTGGGACAGGGGATTCACCCCTCCACTTT.